The subject of this entry is one T cell receptor (beta chain). Antigen: not known. Each of the donors was a healthy bone marrow donor. Per the germline V gene, CDR1 is MNHNS and CDR2 is SASEGT. The CDR3 is made up of 13 amino acids. Trimming removed 10 bases at V and 4 bases at J, with 14 bases between. This sample is part of a study of cytomegalovirus exposure and HLA in healthy donors. Study in general: Earlier, 150 million to 200 million T cells were analyzed, and fewer than 120 million unique TCR beta sequences were found among them.

The PCR used 60 Vbeta and 13 Jbeta primers. The data were produced by immunoSEQ multiplex PCR, yet TCRdb's version contains in-frame clones alone and is incomplete. This sample lists tens of thousands of clones; its ten largest clones have around 4%. Study findings and constraints: Looking again later, the authors saw that most CMV-associated TCR beta chains seemed HLA-restricted. The study flagged 150 to 200 TCR beta chains as cytomegalovirus-associated.

What was sequenced was PBMCs. The rearrangement links TRBV6-1 to TRBJ1-5, with D possibly being TRBD1 (6 bases). This receptor was obtained from a male donor in good health and CMV-seronegative. As DNA, the CDR3 is TGTGCCACCCGAGACAGGCAGAATCAGCCCCAGCATTTT. Protein sequence: CATRDRQNQPQHF.